The T cell receptor beta chain under discussion was sequenced for a study of OX40 agonist ivuxolimab in advanced cancers. Study-level information: Intravenous ivuxolimab at 0.01 to 10 mg/kg was given to patients every 2 weeks. Allowance was made for prior anti-PD-1, anti-PD-L1 or anti-CTLA-4 therapy, and roughly 40% had some.

Concerning this clone: Its antigen remains unidentified.

CDR1 is MNHNY and CDR2 is SVGAGI in the germline V gene (reference sequence). The ends lost 7 bases at V and 5 bases at J; junction bases unmatched: 6. CDR3 length equals 13 residues. Profiled with immunoSEQ multiplex PCR; TCRdb holds only in-frame clones, not every one. In the table there are approximately 33,000 clones, about nine tenths of which are singletons. General study results and limits: CD8+ T cells were the subset that, on average, had more expanded clones than CD4+. Expanded peripheral T-cell antigen specificity went undetermined.

The clonotype comes from an adult with an advanced solid tumor such as melanoma, head and neck, liver or kidney cancer. The input for sequencing was CD4+ or CD8+ T cells sorted from blood, taken in a trial of the OX40 agonist ivuxolimab. V usage is TRBV6-6 and J usage is TRBJ1-2, with 8 bases identical to TRBD1. This CDR3 is CASTEGQGYGYTF. CDR3 DNA sequence: TGTGCCAGCACGGAAGGACAGGGTTATGGCTACACCTTC.